This record looks at one T cell receptor beta chain sequence and its context. The germline V and J ends were trimmed by 6 bases and 1 base, with 15 bases remaining between them. The germline gives CDR1 DFQATT, CDR2 SNEGSKA (reference sequence). This CDR3 comprises 14 residues. A second PCR of roughly 7 to 11 cycles used a sample-barcoded 5' primer and a J-beta primer mix. TCRdb reprocessed the 5' RACE reads via MiXCR and lists one record per CDR3 protein. The sample lists roughly 800,000 distinct CDR3 sequences, over 45% occurring once. This sample is part of a study of blood T cells in healthy people across ages.

This TCR was sampled from a man aged 30 to 45 in good health. The chain joins TRBV20-1 to TRBJ1-2, with no clear D. The sample comprised blood. CDR3 DNA sequence: TGCAGTGCCCCACCGAAGCGGGGTAACTATGGCTACACCTTC. This encodes CSAPPKRGNYGYTF.